The 19 T cell receptor beta chains reported below all come from one sample, sequenced in a study of blood T cell repertoires in COVID-19. Using immunoSEQ multiplex PCR, the repertoire was profiled, and TCRdb retains in-frame clones only, with some absent. In the table there are fewer than 300,000 clones, 70% to 80% of which are singletons. Sequenced input: peripheral blood. All receptors derive from a woman of 80 years or more with acute or convalescent COVID-19.

This clone was observed a few times. The chain's CDR3 is CAITPDRGRIYGYTF. CDR3 bases: TGTGCCATCACTCCGGACAGGGGGCGTATCTATGGCTACACCTTC. This chain joins TRBV10-3 and TRBJ1-2; 11 bases line up with TRBD1. Germline V gene sequence: CDR1 ENHRY, CDR2 SYGVKD. Trimming took 7 bases from V and 4 from J; bases not matched to a gene: 8. The CDR3 covers 15 residues.

The chain recombines TRBV5-8 with TRBJ2-3; TRBD2 agrees at 7 bases. The CDR3 spans 16 residues. V shed 4 bases, J shed 4 bases, and the junction held 12 bases outside the gene matches. The germline gives CDR1 SGHTS, CDR2 YDEGEE. CDR3 sequence: CASSPEGARGADTQYF. Here the CDR3 DNA reads TGTGCCAGCAGCCCGGAAGGGGCTCGGGGGGCAGATACGCAGTATTTT.

This rearrangement joins TRBV7-2 to TRBJ2-5; D perhaps matches TRBD2 (6 bases). Trimming shortened V by 2 bases and J by 1 base, and 11 bases separated the two germline ends. In germline, CDR1 is SGHTA, CDR2 FQGNSA. The CDR3 has 15 residues. The CDR3 region is CASSLRAGTQETQYF. The DNA for the CDR3 is TGTGCCAGCAGCTTAAGGGCGGGGACCCAAGAGACCCAGTACTTC.

The CDR3 protein is CASRYDRNTGELFF. Written as DNA, the CDR3 is TGTGCCAGTCGATATGACAGGAACACCGGGGAGCTGTTTTTT. The V gene is TRBV19, the J gene TRBJ2-2, with D perhaps matching TRBD1 (5 bases). The CDR3 is made up of 14 amino acids. Trimming shortened V by 8 bases and J by 1 base, and 11 bases separated the two germline ends. Germline V gives CDR1 LNHDA, CDR2 SQIVND (reference sequence).

The genes are TRBV7-8 and TRBJ2-5; no firm D call. Germline V CDR1 and CDR2: SGHVS, FQNEAQ. The ends were cut back, 5 bases at V and 2 bases at J, with 18 bases in the middle. The CDR3 is 16 residues long. CDR3 region: CASSLYFEQAQETQYF. Written as DNA, the CDR3 is TGTGCCAGCAGCCTCTACTTCGAGCAGGCTCAAGAGACCCAGTACTTC.

The V and J genes are TRBV4-1 and TRBJ2-3; 8 positions agree with TRBD2. This CDR3 has 14 residues. The germline gives CDR1 MGHRA, CDR2 YSYEKL. Unmatched junction bases numbered 5, after V lost 4 bases and J lost 5 bases. The CDR3 loop is CASSRAGVLDTQYF. The DNA of the CDR3 is TGCGCCAGCAGCCGAGCGGGAGTGTTAGATACGCAGTATTTT.

This clone came up a few times. V is TRBV6-6 and J is TRBJ1-1; D is unclear. The ends were cut back, 5 bases at V and 7 bases at J, with 8 bases in the middle. The CDR3 contains 11 residues. Germline V gene sequence: CDR1 MNHNY, CDR2 SVGAGI (reference sequence). The CDR3 reads CASSIGLEAFF. The CDR3 DNA reads TGTGCCAGCAGTATTGGACTTGAAGCTTTCTTT.

The rearrangement links TRBV2 to TRBJ1-5; 9 nucleotides line up with TRBD1. The CDR3 is made up of 13 amino acids. Germline lookup yields CDR1 SNHLY and CDR2 FYNNEI. V was pared by 6 bases and J by 6 bases, with 3 bases of the junction left unmatched. The CDR3 loop reads CASRGTGLQPQHF. CDR3 sequence (DNA): TGTGCCAGCAGGGGGACAGGGCTTCAGCCCCAGCATTTT.

The chain couples TRBV10-2 to TRBJ2-1; 7 bases fit TRBD2. This CDR3 spans 14 amino acids. Germline V gene sequence: CDR1 WSHSY, CDR2 SAAADI. The V and J ends lost 0 bases and 9 bases, in that order; junction bases with no gene match: 5. The CDR3 is CASSESGGRGEQFF. As DNA, the CDR3 is TGCGCCAGCAGTGAGTCCGGGGGGAGGGGTGAGCAGTTCTTC.

The chain links TRBV4-1 to TRBJ1-1, with D perhaps matching TRBD1 (5 bases). Per germline, CDR1 MGHRA and CDR2 YSYEKL. Trimming removed 0 bases from V and 6 bases from J, with 20 bases in between. The CDR3 length is 17 residues. The CDR3 region is CASSQDQIYRWSAEAFF. DNA of the CDR3: TGCGCCAGCAGCCAAGATCAGATATACAGGTGGAGCGCTGAAGCTTTCTTT.

In its sample, this clone was seen a few times. The rearrangement links TRBV5-1 to TRBJ2-1, with a tentative D call TRBD1 (6 bases). The V end lost 4 bases, the J end lost 0 bases, and 11 bases lay between the germline ends. The CDR3 covers 15 residues. Germline assignment: CDR1 SGHRS and CDR2 YFSETQ. CDR3 in amino acids: CASSQQDSSYNEQFF. CDR3 in DNA: TGCGCCAGCAGCCAGCAGGACAGCTCCTACAATGAGCAGTTCTTC.

This clone appeared a single time. The rearrangement uses TRBV9 and TRBJ2-3, with no clear D. The CDR3 runs 16 residues. Germline V gene data show CDR1 as SGDLS and CDR2 as YYNGEE. Trimming stripped 0 bases from V and 1 base from J, with 12 bases between. The DNA of the CDR3 is TGTGCCAGCAGCGTAGCGCCGTTTTCGGGCACAGATACGCAGTATTTT. Amino acid sequence: CASSVAPFSGTDTQYF.

This clone turned up a few times. This chain uses TRBV9 with TRBJ1-3; 7 positions agree with TRBD1. V lost 2 bases, J lost 0 bases, and 5 bases stayed unmatched. This CDR3 is built from 16 residues. Germline values: CDR1 SGDLS, CDR2 YYNGEE. CDR3: CASSVGQPGSGNTIYF. The CDR3 DNA follows: TGTGCCAGCAGCGTGGGACAGCCGGGCTCTGGAAACACCATATATTTT. The full variable domain, rest sourced from reference TRBV9 and TRBJ1-3, is DSGVTQTPKHLITATGQRVTLRCSPRSGDLSVYWYQQSLDQGLQFLIQYYNGEERAKGNILERFSAQQFPDLHSELNLSSLELGDSALYFCASSVGQPGSGNTIYFGEGSWLTVV.

The gene calls are TRBV19 and TRBJ1-5; D is uncertain. The germline V gene has CDR1 LNHDA and CDR2 SQIVND (reference sequence). The CDR3 totals 13 residues. V lost 8 bases to trimming and J lost 2 bases, with 10 bases between them. The CDR3 nucleotides are TGTGCCAGTGTTGGTCCGGGCAATCAGCCCCAGCATTTT. The encoded protein is CASVGPGNQPQHF.

The genes are TRBV27 and TRBJ2-7, with 13 bases aligning to TRBD2. Germline CDR1 is MNHEY and CDR2 is SMNVEV (reference sequence). This CDR3 is built from 15 residues. V lost 9 bases and J lost 6; bases outside the gene matches: 11. The chain's CDR3 is CASRAGTSGDREQYF. The CDR3 coding sequence is TGTGCCAGTAGAGCCGGGACTAGCGGGGATCGCGAGCAGTACTTC.

V gene TRBV5-1 combines with J gene TRBJ2-1; 7 bases line up with TRBD2. V dropped 0 bases and J dropped 8; count of bases not matched to a gene: 2. This CDR3 is 13 amino acids long. CDR1 and CDR2 (germline): SGHRS, YFSETQ. The CDR3 nucleotides read TGCGCCAGCAGCTTGGGGCTAGCGGATGAGCAGTTCTTC. It yields the protein CASSLGLADEQFF. Combining the CDR3 with reference TRBV5-1 and TRBJ2-1 gives the whole variable domain KAGVTQTPRYLIKTRGQQVTLSCSPISGHRSVSWYQQTPGQGLQFLFEYFSETQRNKGNFPGRFSGRQFSNSRSEMNVSTLELGDSALYLCASSLGLADEQFFGPGTRLTVL.

This chain joins TRBV6-1 and TRBJ1-1; D is perhaps TRBD1 (5 bases). This CDR3 region has 15 residues. The ends were cut back, 3 bases at V and 3 bases at J, with 14 bases in the middle. The germline V gene encodes CDR1 MNHNS and CDR2 SASEGT. CDR3 residues: CASSEKAGTDTEAFF. CDR3 sequence (DNA): TGTGCCAGCAGTGAGAAGGCTGGGACTGACACTGAAGCTTTCTTT.

The V call is TRBV5-4, the J call TRBJ1-1; no firm D call. Germline assignment: CDR1 SGHNT and CDR2 YYREEE (reference sequence). Trimming left V 4 bases short and J 1 base short, with 11 bases between. The CDR3 covers 14 residues. CDR3 in amino acids: CASSQREGNTEAFF. For the CDR3, the DNA is TGTGCCAGCAGCCAAAGGGAGGGGAACACTGAAGCTTTCTTT. The full variable domain, rest sourced from reference TRBV5-4 and TRBJ1-1, is ETGVTQSPTHLIKTRGQQVTLRCSSQSGHNTVSWYQQALGQGPQFIFQYYREEENGRGNFPPRFSGLQFPNYSSELNVNALELDDSALYLCASSQREGNTEAFFGQGTRLTVV.

This clone came up once. The rearrangement links TRBV11-2 to TRBJ1-3, with 8 bases lining up with TRBD1. The length of the CDR3 is 17 residues. Germline V gene data show CDR1 as SGHAT and CDR2 as FQNNGV. Trimming at V came to 5 bases and at J to 1 base, leaving 10 bases not matched to a gene. This CDR3 is CASSQSGQVNSGNTIYF. The CDR3 DNA reads TGTGCCAGCAGCCAATCGGGACAGGTGAATTCTGGAAACACCATATATTTT.